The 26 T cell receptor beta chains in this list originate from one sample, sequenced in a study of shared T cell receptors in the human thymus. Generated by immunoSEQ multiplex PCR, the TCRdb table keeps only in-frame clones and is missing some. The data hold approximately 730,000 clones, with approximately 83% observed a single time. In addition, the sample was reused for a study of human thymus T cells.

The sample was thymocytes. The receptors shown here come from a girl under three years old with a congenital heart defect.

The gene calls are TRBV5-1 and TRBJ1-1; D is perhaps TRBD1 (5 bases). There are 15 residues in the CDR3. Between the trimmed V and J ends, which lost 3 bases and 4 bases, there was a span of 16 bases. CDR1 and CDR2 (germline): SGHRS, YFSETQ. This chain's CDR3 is CASSSRRGEGTEAFF. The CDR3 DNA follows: TGCGCCAGCAGCTCCCGGAGAGGGGAGGGCACTGAAGCTTTCTTT.

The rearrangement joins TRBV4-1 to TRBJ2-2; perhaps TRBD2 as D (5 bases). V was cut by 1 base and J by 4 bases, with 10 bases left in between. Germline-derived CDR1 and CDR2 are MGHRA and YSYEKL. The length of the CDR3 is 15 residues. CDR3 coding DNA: TGCGCCAGCAGCCAAGTAGGACTTTCCACCGGGGAGCTGTTTTTT. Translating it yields CASSQVGLSTGELFF.

CDR3 DNA sequence: TGTGCCAGCAGGAAAGATACCGGGACAGTAAAGAGAGGGTACTTC. Amino acids: CASRKDTGTVKRGYF. The chain employs TRBV28 and TRBJ2-5; TRBD1 agrees at 7 bases. V trimming: 6 bases; J trimming: 13 bases; junction bases outside the gene matches: 20. CDR1 MDHEN and CDR2 SYDVKM come from the germline V gene. This CDR3 is 15 amino acids long.

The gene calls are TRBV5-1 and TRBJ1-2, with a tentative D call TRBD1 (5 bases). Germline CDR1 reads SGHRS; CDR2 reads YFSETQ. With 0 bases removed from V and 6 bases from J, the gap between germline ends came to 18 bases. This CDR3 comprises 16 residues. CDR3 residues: CASSLAGRGALNGYTF. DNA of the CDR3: TGCGCCAGCAGCTTGGCCGGAAGGGGCGCTTTGAATGGCTACACCTTC.

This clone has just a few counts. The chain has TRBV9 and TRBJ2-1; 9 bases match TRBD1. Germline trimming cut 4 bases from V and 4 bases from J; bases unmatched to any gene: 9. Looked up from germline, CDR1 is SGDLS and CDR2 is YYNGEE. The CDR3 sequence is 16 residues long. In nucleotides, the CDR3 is TGTGCCAGCAGCCCCAACCGGGACAGGGCATACAATGAGCAGTTCTTC. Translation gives CASSPNRDRAYNEQFF.

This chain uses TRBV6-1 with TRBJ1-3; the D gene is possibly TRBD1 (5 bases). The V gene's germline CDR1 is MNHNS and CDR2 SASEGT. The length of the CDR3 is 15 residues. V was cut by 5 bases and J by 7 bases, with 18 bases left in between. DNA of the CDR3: TGTGCCAGCAGTCCTGACAGAAACGCGTCCAACACCATATATTTT. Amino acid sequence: CASSPDRNASNTIYF.

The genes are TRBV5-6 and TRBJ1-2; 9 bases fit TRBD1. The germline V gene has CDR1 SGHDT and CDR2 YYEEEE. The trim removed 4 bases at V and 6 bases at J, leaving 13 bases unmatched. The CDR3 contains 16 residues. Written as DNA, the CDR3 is TGTGCCAGCAGCCGAGATAGGGACAGGGAGAAGGATGGCTACACCTTC. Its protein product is CASSRDRDREKDGYTF.

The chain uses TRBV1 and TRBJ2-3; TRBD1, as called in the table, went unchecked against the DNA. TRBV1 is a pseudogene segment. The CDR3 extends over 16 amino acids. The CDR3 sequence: CTSSQIPGHPTDTQYF. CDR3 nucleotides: TGCACCAGCAGCCAGATCCCGGGACATCCCACAGATACGCAGTATTTT.

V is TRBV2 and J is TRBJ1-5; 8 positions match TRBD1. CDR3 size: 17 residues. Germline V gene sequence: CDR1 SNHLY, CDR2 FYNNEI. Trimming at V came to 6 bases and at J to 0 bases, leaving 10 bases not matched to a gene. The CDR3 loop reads CASSLTGEGGSNQPQHF. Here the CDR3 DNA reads TGTGCCAGCAGCCTGACAGGGGAAGGGGGTAGCAATCAGCCCCAGCATTTT. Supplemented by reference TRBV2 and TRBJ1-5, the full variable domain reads EPEVTQTPSHQVTQMGQEVILRCVPISNHLYFYWYRQILGQKVEFLVSFYNNEISEKSEIFDDQFSVERPDGSNFTLKIRSTKLEDSAMYFCASSLTGEGGSNQPQHFGDGTRLSIL.

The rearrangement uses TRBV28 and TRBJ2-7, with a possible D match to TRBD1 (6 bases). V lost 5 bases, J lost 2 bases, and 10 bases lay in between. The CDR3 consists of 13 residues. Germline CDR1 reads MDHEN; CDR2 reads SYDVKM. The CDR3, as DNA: TGTGCCAGCAGTAGGGGACAAGCCTACGAGCAGTACTTC. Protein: CASSRGQAYEQYF.

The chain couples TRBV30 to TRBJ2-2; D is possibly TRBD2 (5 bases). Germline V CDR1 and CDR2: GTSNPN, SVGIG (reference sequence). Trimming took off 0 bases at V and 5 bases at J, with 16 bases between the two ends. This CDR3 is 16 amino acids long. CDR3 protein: CAWSVRPGKGTGELFF. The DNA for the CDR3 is TGTGCCTGGAGTGTACGTCCGGGGAAAGGAACCGGGGAGCTGTTTTTT.

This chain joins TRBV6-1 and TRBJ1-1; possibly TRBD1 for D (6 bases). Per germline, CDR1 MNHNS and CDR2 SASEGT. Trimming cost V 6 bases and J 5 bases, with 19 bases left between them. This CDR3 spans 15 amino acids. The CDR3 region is CASRTYRARKTEAFF. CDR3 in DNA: TGTGCCAGCAGGACGTACAGGGCCCGCAAGACTGAAGCTTTCTTT.

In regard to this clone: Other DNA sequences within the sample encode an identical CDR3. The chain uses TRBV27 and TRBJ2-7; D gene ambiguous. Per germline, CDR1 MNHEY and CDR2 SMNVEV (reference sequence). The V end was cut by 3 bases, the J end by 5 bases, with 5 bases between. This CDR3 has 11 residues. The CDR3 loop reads CASSFRDEQYF. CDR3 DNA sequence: TGTGCCAGCAGTTTCCGGGACGAGCAGTACTTC.

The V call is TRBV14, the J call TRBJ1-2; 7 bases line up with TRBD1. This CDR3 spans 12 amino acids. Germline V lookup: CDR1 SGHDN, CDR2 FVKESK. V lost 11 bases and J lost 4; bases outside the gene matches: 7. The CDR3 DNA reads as TGTGCCGGACGGACAGGACCCTATGGCTACACCTTC. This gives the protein CAGRTGPYGYTF.

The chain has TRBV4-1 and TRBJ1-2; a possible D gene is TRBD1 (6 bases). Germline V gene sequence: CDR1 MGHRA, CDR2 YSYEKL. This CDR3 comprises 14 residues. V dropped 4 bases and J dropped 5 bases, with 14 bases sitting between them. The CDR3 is CASSREAGAYGYTF. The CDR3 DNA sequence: TGCGCCAGCAGCCGAGAAGCGGGGGCGTATGGCTACACCTTC.

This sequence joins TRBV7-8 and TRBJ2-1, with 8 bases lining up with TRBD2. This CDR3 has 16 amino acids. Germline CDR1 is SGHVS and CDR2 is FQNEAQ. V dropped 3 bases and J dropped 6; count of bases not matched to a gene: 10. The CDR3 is CASSFDRTSRFNEQFF. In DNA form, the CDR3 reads TGTGCCAGCAGCTTCGACAGGACTAGCCGGTTCAATGAGCAGTTCTTC.

The CDR3 here is CASSLSRPGVGNTIYF. In DNA form, the CDR3 reads TGTGCCAGCAGTTTAAGTCGGCCAGGGGTTGGAAACACCATATATTTT. The V gene is TRBV28, the J gene TRBJ1-3; maybe TRBD1 (6 bases). This CDR3 has 16 amino acids. CDR1 and CDR2 from the germline V gene are MDHEN and SYDVKM. V gave up 2 bases and J gave up 3 bases, with 14 bases separating them. Full variable domain (rest looked up from reference TRBV28 and TRBJ1-3): DVKVTQSSRYLVKRTGEKVFLECVQDMDHENMFWYRQDPGLGLRLIYFSYDVKMKEKGDIPEGYSVSREKKERFSLILESASTNQTSMYLCASSLSRPGVGNTIYFGEGSWLTVV.

The CDR3 DNA sequence: TGTGCCAGCAGTTTTCTTAAGGACAGGCGGCATGGAAACACCATATATTTT. Translating gives CASSFLKDRRHGNTIYF. This chain uses TRBV28 with TRBJ1-3, with TRBD1 identical over 7 bases. The junction had 11 bases not matched to a gene; V was cut back by 3 bases and J by 3 bases. The CDR3 runs 17 residues. The germline V gene has CDR1 MDHEN and CDR2 SYDVKM. The full variable domain, rest sourced from reference TRBV28 and TRBJ1-3, is DVKVTQSSRYLVKRTGEKVFLECVQDMDHENMFWYRQDPGLGLRLIYFSYDVKMKEKGDIPEGYSVSREKKERFSLILESASTNQTSMYLCASSFLKDRRHGNTIYFGEGSWLTVV.

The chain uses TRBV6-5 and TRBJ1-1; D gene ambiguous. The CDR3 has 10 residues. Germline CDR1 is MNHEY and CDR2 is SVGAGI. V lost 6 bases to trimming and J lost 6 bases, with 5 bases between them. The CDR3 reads CASRGSEAFF. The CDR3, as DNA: TGTGCCAGCAGGGGCTCTGAAGCTTTCTTT.

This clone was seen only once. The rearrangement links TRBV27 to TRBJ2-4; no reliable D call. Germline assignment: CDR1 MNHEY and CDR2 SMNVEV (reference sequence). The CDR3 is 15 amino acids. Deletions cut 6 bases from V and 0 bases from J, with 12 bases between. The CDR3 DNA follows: TGTGCCAGCAGCCCCGCCAGATTAGCCAAAAACATTCAGTACTTC. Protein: CASSPARLAKNIQYF.

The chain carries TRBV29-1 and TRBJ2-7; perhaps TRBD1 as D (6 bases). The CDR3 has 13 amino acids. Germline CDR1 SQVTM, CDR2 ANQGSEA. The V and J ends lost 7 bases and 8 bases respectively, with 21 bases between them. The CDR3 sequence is CSATYYRDRKQYF. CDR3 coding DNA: TGCAGCGCTACTTACTACAGGGATAGGAAGCAGTACTTC.

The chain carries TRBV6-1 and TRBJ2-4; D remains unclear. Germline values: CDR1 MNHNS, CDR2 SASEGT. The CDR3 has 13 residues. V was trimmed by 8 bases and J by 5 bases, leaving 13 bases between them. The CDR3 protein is CASSDWLENIQYF. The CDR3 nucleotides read TGTGCCAGCTCCGATTGGCTTGAAAACATTCAGTACTTC.

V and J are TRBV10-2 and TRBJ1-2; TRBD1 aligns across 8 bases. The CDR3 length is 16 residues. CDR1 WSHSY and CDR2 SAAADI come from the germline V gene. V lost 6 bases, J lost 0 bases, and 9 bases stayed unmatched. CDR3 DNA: TGCGCCAGCAGAAGGACAGGGAGAGAAGCTAACTATGGCTACACCTTC. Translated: CASRRTGREANYGYTF.

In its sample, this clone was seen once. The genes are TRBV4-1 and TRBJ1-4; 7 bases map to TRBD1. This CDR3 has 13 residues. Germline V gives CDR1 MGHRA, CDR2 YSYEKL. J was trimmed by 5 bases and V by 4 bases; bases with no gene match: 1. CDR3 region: CASSLGQNEKLFF. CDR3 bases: TGCGCCAGCAGCCTGGGACAGAATGAAAAACTGTTTTTT.

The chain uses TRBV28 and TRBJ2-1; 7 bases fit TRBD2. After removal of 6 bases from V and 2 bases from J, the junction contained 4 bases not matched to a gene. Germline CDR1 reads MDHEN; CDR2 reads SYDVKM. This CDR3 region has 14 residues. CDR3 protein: CASRLGGTYNEQFF. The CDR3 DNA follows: TGTGCCAGCAGGCTCGGGGGGACCTACAATGAGCAGTTCTTC.

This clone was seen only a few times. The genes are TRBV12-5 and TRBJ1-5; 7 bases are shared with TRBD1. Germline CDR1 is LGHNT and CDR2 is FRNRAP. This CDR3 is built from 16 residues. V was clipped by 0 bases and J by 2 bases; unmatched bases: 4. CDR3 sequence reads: CASGLVQGTGNQPQHF. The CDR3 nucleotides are TGTGCTAGTGGTTTGGTACAAGGGACAGGCAATCAGCCCCAGCATTTT. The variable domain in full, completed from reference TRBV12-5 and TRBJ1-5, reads DARVTQTPRHKVTEMGQEVTMRCQPILGHNTVFWYRQTMMQGLELLAYFRNRAPLDDSGMPKDRFSAEMPDATLATLKIQPSEPRDSAVYFCASGLVQGTGNQPQHFGDGTRLSIL.